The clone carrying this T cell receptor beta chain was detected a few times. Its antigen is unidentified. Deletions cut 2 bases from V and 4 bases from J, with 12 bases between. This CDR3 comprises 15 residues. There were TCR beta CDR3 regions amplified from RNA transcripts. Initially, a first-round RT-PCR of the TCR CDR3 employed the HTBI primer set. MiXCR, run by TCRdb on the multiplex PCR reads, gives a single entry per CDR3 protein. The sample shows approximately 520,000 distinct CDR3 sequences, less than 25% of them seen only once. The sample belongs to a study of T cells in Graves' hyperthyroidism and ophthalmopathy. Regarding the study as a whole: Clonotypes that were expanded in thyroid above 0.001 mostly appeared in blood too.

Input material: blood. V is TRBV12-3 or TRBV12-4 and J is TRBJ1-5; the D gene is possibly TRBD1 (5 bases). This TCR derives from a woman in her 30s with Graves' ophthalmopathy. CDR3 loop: CASSLSRGANQPQHF. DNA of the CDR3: TGTGCCAGCAGTTTAAGTCGAGGGGCAAATCAGCCCCAGCATTTT.